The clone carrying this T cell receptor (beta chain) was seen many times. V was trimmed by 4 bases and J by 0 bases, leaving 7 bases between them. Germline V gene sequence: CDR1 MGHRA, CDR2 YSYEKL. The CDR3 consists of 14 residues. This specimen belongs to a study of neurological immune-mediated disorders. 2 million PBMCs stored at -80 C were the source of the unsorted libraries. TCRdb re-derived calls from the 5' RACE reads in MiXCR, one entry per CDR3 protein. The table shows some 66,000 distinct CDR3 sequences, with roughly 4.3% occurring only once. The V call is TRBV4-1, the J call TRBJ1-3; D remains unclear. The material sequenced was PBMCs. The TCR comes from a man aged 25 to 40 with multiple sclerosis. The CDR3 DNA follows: TGCGCCAGCAGCCCTGGGCACTCTGGAAACACCATATATTTT. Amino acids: CASSPGHSGNTIYF.